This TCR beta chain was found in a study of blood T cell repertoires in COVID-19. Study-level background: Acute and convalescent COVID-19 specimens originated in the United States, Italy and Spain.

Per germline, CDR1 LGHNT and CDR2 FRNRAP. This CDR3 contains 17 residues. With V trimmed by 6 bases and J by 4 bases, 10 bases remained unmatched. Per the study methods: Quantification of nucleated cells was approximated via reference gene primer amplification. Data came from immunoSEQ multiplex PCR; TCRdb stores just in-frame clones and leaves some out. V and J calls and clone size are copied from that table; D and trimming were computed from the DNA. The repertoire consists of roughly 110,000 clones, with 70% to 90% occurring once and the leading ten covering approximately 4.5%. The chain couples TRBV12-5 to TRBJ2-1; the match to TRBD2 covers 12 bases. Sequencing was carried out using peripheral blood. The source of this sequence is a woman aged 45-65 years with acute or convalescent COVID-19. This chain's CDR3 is CASGRASGTSGYNEQFF. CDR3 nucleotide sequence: TGTGCTAGTGGCCGCGCATCCGGGACTAGCGGGTACAATGAGCAGTTCTTC.